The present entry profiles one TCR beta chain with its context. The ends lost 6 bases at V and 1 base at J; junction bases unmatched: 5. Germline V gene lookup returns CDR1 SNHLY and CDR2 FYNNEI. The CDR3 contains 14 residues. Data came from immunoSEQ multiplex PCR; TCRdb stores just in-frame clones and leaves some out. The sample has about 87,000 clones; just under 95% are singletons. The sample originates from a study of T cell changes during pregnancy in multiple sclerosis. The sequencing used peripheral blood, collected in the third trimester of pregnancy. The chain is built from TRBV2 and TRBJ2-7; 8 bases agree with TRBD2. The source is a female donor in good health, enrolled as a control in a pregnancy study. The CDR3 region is CASSGRASSYEQYF. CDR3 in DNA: TGTGCCAGCAGCGGGAGGGCCTCTTCCTACGAGCAGTACTTC.